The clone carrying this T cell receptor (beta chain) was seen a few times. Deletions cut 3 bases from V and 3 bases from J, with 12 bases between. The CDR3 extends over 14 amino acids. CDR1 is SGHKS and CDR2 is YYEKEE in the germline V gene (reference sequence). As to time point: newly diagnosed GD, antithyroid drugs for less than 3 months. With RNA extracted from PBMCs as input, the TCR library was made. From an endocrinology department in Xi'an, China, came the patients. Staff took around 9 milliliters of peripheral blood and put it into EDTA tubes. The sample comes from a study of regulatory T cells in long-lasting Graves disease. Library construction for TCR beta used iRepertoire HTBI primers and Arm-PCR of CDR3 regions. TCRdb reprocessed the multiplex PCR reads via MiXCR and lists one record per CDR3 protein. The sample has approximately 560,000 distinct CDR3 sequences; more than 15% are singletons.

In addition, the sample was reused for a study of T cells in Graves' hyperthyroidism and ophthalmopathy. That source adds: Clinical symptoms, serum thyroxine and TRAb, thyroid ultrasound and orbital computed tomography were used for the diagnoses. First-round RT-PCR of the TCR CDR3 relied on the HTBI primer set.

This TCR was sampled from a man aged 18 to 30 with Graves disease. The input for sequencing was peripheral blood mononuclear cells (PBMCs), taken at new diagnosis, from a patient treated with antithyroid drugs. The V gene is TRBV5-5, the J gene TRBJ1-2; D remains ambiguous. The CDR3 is CASSSPTSDYGYTF. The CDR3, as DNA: TGTGCCAGCAGCTCCCCTACCTCAGACTATGGCTACACCTTC.